This entry lists 24 T cell receptor beta chains sequenced from one sample in a study of T cells after yellow fever vaccination. TCRdb ran MiXCR on the 5' RACE reads and lists one entry per CDR3 protein. The sample carries roughly 330,000 distinct CDR3 sequences, approximately 4% recorded once. Sample: PBMCs, taken 5 days after the yellow fever booster vaccination. These receptors came from a man aged 18 to 30 who received the YFV17D yellow fever vaccine.

This clonotype was recorded a few times. V and J are TRBV7-2 and TRBJ2-4, with D perhaps TRBD2 (6 bases). The germline CDR1 and CDR2 sequences are SGHTA and FQGNSA. The CDR3 totals 16 residues. V lost 3 bases and J lost 7, with 19 bases in between. The CDR3 bases are TGTGCCAGCAGCTTTCCCGCGGGGCCCGGTGTGAACATTCAGTACTTC. This gives the protein CASSFPAGPGVNIQYF.

This clonotype showed up just a few times. The rearrangement uses TRBV21-1 and TRBJ2-1; TRBD1, as called in the table, went unchecked against the DNA. TRBV21-1 is a documented pseudogene. This CDR3 is built from 18 residues. CDR3 bases: TGTGCCAGCCCCACCTGGCGGCTCACCGGGACAGGGTACAATGAGCAGTTCTTC. This encodes CASPTWRLTGTGYNEQFF.

A few counts support this clonotype. The chain joins TRBV7-2 to TRBJ2-7; 9 bases fit TRBD2. The germline gives CDR1 SGHTA, CDR2 FQGNSA. Unmatched junction bases numbered 4, after V lost 3 bases and J lost 1 base. CDR3 length equals 15 residues. For the CDR3, the DNA is TGTGCCAGCAGCTTTAACCTAGCGGGGTCCTACGAGCAGTACTTC. It yields the protein CASSFNLAGSYEQYF.

In DNA form, the CDR3 reads TGTGCCAGCAACGAAGGGGGGTATCGTGCCAACGTCCTGACTTTC. Its translation is CASNEGGYRANVLTF. The gene calls are TRBV7-3 and TRBJ2-6, with D perhaps being TRBD1 or TRBD2 (6 bases each). The CDR3 length is 15 residues. V was shortened by 7 bases and J by 7 bases, with 17 bases between the two germline ends. Germline CDR1 is SGHTA and CDR2 is FQGTGA.

The table lists this clonotype with many counts. The DNA for the CDR3 is TGCGCCAGCAGCTTGGGTGCGGGGGGCTCCAATGAGCAGTTCTTC. Protein product: CASSLGAGGSNEQFF. This chain uses TRBV5-1 with TRBJ2-1, with 8 bases matching TRBD2. Germline-derived CDR1 and CDR2 are SGHRS and YFSETQ. V was pared by 0 bases and J by 6 bases, with 5 bases of the junction left unmatched. The CDR3 runs 15 residues.

This clonotype was observed many times. The chain couples TRBV7-2 to TRBJ2-5; no clear D gene. Near its end, the DNA agrees better with TRBJ2-3, so the J call may be wrong. Germline V gene lookup returns CDR1 SGHTA and CDR2 FQGNSA. The CDR3 spans 11 residues. The CDR3 loop is CASSLGATQYF. CDR3 coding DNA: TGTGCCAGCAGCTTAGGGGCTACGCAGTATTTT.

Concerning this clonotype: The junction departs from the called germline gene at one end, perhaps through a read error. The chain joins TRBV5-8 to TRBJ2-1; 8 bases agree with TRBD1. Germline-derived CDR1 and CDR2 are SGHTS and YDEGEE. CDR3 length: 15 residues. The CDR3 region has the DNA TGTGCCAGCAGCTTGGCCTGGGTACAGGGGGAAGGGACCATCTTC. Protein product: CASSLAWVQGEGTIF.

This rearrangement joins TRBV5-1 to TRBJ1-6; D is perhaps TRBD1 (6 bases). The CDR3 totals 18 residues. Germline lookup yields CDR1 SGHRS and CDR2 YFSETQ. Trimming pared 3 bases from V and 0 bases from J, leaving 16 bases between. The CDR3 region is CASSSGATGSSYNSPLHF. CDR3 DNA: TGCGCCAGCAGCTCGGGGGCAACAGGCAGCTCCTATAATTCACCCCTCCACTTT. Variable domain in full (rest from reference TRBV5-1 and TRBJ1-6): KAGVTQTPRYLIKTRGQQVTLSCSPISGHRSVSWYQQTPGQGLQFLFEYFSETQRNKGNFPGRFSGRQFSNSRSEMNVSTLELGDSALYLCASSSGATGSSYNSPLHFGNGTRLTVT.

This clonotype occurred a few times. V gene TRBV27 combines with J gene TRBJ1-5, with 7 bases aligning to TRBD1. After removal of 10 bases from V and 4 bases from J, the junction contained 10 bases not matched to a gene. This CDR3 contains 14 residues. CDR1 MNHEY and CDR2 SMNVEV come from the germline V gene (reference sequence). The CDR3 reads CATSDGTANQPQHF. The CDR3 bases are TGTGCCACCTCGGACGGGACAGCTAATCAGCCCCAGCATTTT.

This clonotype was detected only a few times. The rearrangement joins TRBV6-5 to TRBJ2-2; D remains unclear. The V and J ends lost 2 bases and 1 base respectively, with 11 bases between them. The CDR3 spans 16 residues. The germline CDR1 and CDR2 sequences are MNHEY and SVGAGI. The DNA for the CDR3 is TGTGCCAGCAGTTACGCCTGGCACGAGAACACCGGGGAGCTGTTTTTT. Translated, it gives CASSYAWHENTGELFF.

This clonotype was found a few times. The V call is TRBV5-5, the J call TRBJ2-7, with D unresolved. Trimming pared 5 bases from V and 2 bases from J, leaving 14 bases between. Germline CDR1 is SGHKS and CDR2 is YYEKEE (reference sequence). The CDR3 length is 14 residues. CDR3 in amino acids: CASSKAESPYEQYF. CDR3 bases: TGTGCCAGCAGTAAGGCGGAGTCTCCCTACGAGCAGTACTTC. Complete variable domain (other parts from reference TRBV5-5 and TRBJ2-7): DAGVTQSPTHLIKTRGQQVTLRCSPISGHKSVSWYQQVLGQGPQFIFQYYEKEERGRGNFPDRFSARQFPNYSSELNVNALLLGDSALYLCASSKAESPYEQYFGPGTRLTVT.

This clonotype turned up a few times. The V and J genes are TRBV20-1 and TRBJ2-7, with D possibly matching TRBD2 (6 bases). The V end lost 6 bases, the J end lost 3 bases, and 21 bases lay between the germline ends. CDR1 and CDR2 (germline): DFQATT, SNEGSKA (reference sequence). The CDR3 has 15 amino acids. CDR3 bases: TGCAGTGCCGCTCGGGACTTTGATGCCGACTACGAGCAGTACTTC. It is translated as CSAARDFDADYEQYF.

Many counts were recorded for this clonotype. The V and J genes are TRBV28 and TRBJ2-5; the D gene is possibly TRBD2 (5 bases). The CDR3 spans 14 residues. Germline loops: CDR1 MDHEN, CDR2 SYDVKM. The germline V and J ends were trimmed by 6 bases and 2 bases, with 13 bases remaining between them. The CDR3 here is CASRPGMEQETQYF. CDR3 nucleotides: TGTGCCAGCAGGCCGGGAATGGAACAAGAGACCCAGTACTTC.

V and J are TRBV5-5 and TRBJ2-7, with TRBD2 matching 7 bases. The CDR3 totals 15 residues. Germline trimming cut 0 bases from V and 4 bases from J; bases unmatched to any gene: 7. CDR1 SGHKS and CDR2 YYEKEE come from the germline V gene (reference sequence). CDR3 nucleotide sequence: TGTGCCAGCAGCTTGGCTAGCGCGGGGGAGTACGAGCAGTACGTC. This sequence encodes CASSLASAGEYEQYV.

The chain carries TRBV27 and TRBJ1-6; a weak D match, TRBD1 (5 bases). The length of the CDR3 is 15 residues. CDR1 and CDR2 from the germline V gene are MNHEY and SMNVEV (reference sequence). V shed 5 bases and J shed 7 bases, with 15 bases lying between them. CDR3 sequence (DNA): TGTGCCAGCAGTCTAGATCTTGGGGCCAATTCACCCCTCCACTTT. Amino acids: CASSLDLGANSPLHF.

This clonotype was detected a few times. The chain is built from TRBV4-1 and TRBJ2-5; unclear D gene. This CDR3 region has 13 residues. V was pared by 6 bases and J by 4 bases, with 12 bases between. Germline CDR1 and CDR2: MGHRA and YSYEKL. The CDR3 spells CASSTTLGETQYF. The CDR3 nucleotides are TGCGCCAGCAGTACCACATTAGGAGAGACCCAGTACTTC.

This clonotype has at least ten counts. The chain carries TRBV7-9 and TRBJ1-3; a weak D match, TRBD1 (5 bases). The germline V gene has CDR1 SEHNR and CDR2 FQNEAQ (reference sequence). This CDR3 spans 14 amino acids. V was cut by 4 bases and J by 4 bases, with 11 bases left in between. CDR3 bases: TGTGCCAGCAGCTCGACAGTAGACGGAAACACCATATATTTT. Protein sequence: CASSSTVDGNTIYF.

This rearrangement joins TRBV20-1 to TRBJ2-7, with D uncertain. This CDR3 is 11 amino acids long. Trimming stripped 2 bases from V and 3 bases from J, with 5 bases between. From germline, CDR1 is DFQATT and CDR2 SNEGSKA (reference sequence). In DNA, the CDR3 is TGCAGTGCTAGATTCTACTACGAGCAGTACTTC. Its protein is CSARFYYEQYF.

This clonotype was detected a few times. The chain joins TRBV5-5 to TRBJ1-6, with TRBD1 matching 8 bases. V shed 2 bases and J 8 bases; nucleotides not matched to a gene: 6. CDR1 and CDR2 from the germline V gene are SGHKS and YYEKEE (reference sequence). The CDR3 is 15 amino acids. DNA of the CDR3: TGTGCCAGCAGCTTAACGGGACAGGTCGATTCACCCCTCCACTTT. Protein: CASSLTGQVDSPLHF.

The rearrangement uses TRBV6-1 and TRBJ1-2; 7 bases match TRBD1. Trimming took 0 bases from V and 2 from J; bases not matched to a gene: 3. The germline gives CDR1 MNHNS, CDR2 SASEGT. The CDR3 has 15 residues. CDR3 in amino acids: CASSEAATGNYGYTF. In DNA, the CDR3 is TGTGCCAGCAGTGAAGCCGCGACAGGGAACTATGGCTACACCTTC.

This clonotype was found many times. This sequence joins TRBV7-8 and TRBJ1-5; 7 bases match TRBD1. The V and J ends lost 6 bases and 2 bases, in that order; junction bases with no gene match: 4. CDR3 size: 14 residues. Germline values: CDR1 SGHVS, CDR2 FQNEAQ. CDR3: CASSTGTGNQPQHF. The CDR3 nucleotides read TGTGCCAGCAGTACCGGGACAGGCAATCAGCCCCAGCATTTT.

This clonotype was seen more than once but under ten times. The chain has TRBV5-1 and TRBJ2-3, with TRBD2 matching 8 bases. Germline V gene lookup returns CDR1 SGHRS and CDR2 YFSETQ. V lost 2 bases and J lost 4; bases outside the gene matches: 9. This CDR3 comprises 16 residues. The DNA for the CDR3 is TGCGCCAGCAGCTTTCGCGACGGGGGGGCCGCAGATACGCAGTATTTT. Translation: CASSFRDGGAADTQYF.

The gene calls are TRBV7-6 and TRBJ1-1; D is undetermined. Germline CDR1 SGHVS, CDR2 FNYEAQ. The CDR3 runs to 15 residues. V was clipped by 4 bases and J by 2 bases, with 14 bases between them. The CDR3 coding sequence is TGTGCCAGCAGCTCATATGAGGTGCGCAACACTGAAGCTTTCTTT. Its translation is CASSSYEVRNTEAFF.

This chain joins TRBV11-1 and TRBJ2-7; possible D gene TRBD1, 5 bases. Germline values: CDR1 SGHAT, CDR2 FQDESV (reference sequence). This CDR3 comprises 14 residues. Trimming cost V 4 bases and J 3 bases, with 13 bases left between them. CDR3 sequence reads: CASSWGGASYEQYF. DNA of the CDR3: TGTGCCAGCAGCTGGGGTGGGGCGAGCTACGAGCAGTACTTC.